The clone carrying this T cell receptor (beta chain) was counted ten times or more. Authors of the study amplified TCR beta CDR3 regions from RNA transcripts. The HTBI primer set was used in a first-round RT-PCR of the TCR CDR3. TCRdb reanalysed the multiplex PCR reads using MiXCR and keeps one entry per CDR3 protein. The table records over 450,000 distinct CDR3 sequences, more than 15% of them present only once. The sample is drawn from a study of T cells in Graves' hyperthyroidism and ophthalmopathy. The junction had 5 bases not matched to a gene; V was cut back by 3 bases and J by 4 bases. CDR3 length: 14 residues. In germline, CDR1 is DFQATT, CDR2 SNEGSKA (reference sequence).

The chain recombines TRBV20-1 with TRBJ2-1, with 8 bases aligning to TRBD2. The sequenced material came from blood. The sequence came from a young woman with Graves' ophthalmopathy. Here the CDR3 reads CSASVLAGYNEQFF. CDR3 bases: TGCAGTGCTAGTGTCCTAGCGGGTTACAATGAGCAGTTCTTC.